Listed here are 25 T cell receptor beta chains from one sample, sequenced in a study of blood T cells in healthy people across ages. Together with a sample-barcoded 5' primer, a J-beta primer mix was included in a second PCR lasting roughly 7 to 11 cycles. TCRdb re-derived calls from the 5' RACE reads in MiXCR, one entry per CDR3 protein. The sample includes more than 800,000 distinct CDR3 sequences, under 30% of them seen just once. The sample comprised blood. These receptors were collected from a woman older than 75 in good health.

Points on this clonotype: This may be a read error: a much more frequent sequence differs by one nucleotide. The chain combines TRBV6-5 with TRBJ2-3, with 7 bases aligning to TRBD1. Per germline, CDR1 MNHEY and CDR2 SVGAGI. The CDR3 covers 15 residues. CDR3 region: CTSSYKGASTDTQYF. CDR3 DNA sequence: TGTACCAGCAGTTATAAGGGGGCGAGCACAGATACGCAGTATTTT.

This clonotype has just a few counts. The chain has TRBV27 and TRBJ2-1, with 7 bases identical to TRBD1. The ends lost 6 bases at V and 2 bases at J; junction bases unmatched: 10. CDR1 is MNHEY, CDR2 SMNVEV, per germline (reference sequence). This CDR3 comprises 16 residues. The CDR3: CASRTITGAPYNEQFF. In nucleotides, the CDR3 is TGTGCCAGCAGGACGATCACAGGGGCCCCCTACAATGAGCAGTTCTTC.

J is TRBJ1-3 and V is TRBV11-2; D not resolved. V lost 5 bases and J 3 bases, leaving 17 bases between the germline ends. CDR3 length: 16 amino acids. Germline V CDR1 and CDR2: SGHAT, FQNNGV. CDR3 nucleotides: TGTGCCAGCAGCCCTTTGGGATATTTTTTTGGAAACACCATATATTTT. Translated, it gives CASSPLGYFFGNTIYF.

This clonotype was seen a few times. This chain joins TRBV6-2 or TRBV6-3 and TRBJ1-1; the match to TRBD1 covers 7 bases. Losses at the gene ends were 6 bases for V and 5 bases for J; bases not matched to a gene: 9. This CDR3 spans 14 amino acids. Germline lookup yields CDR1 MNHEY and CDR2 SVGEGT. CDR3 sequence reads: CASRLRQGDTEAFF. The CDR3 DNA sequence: TGTGCCAGCAGACTTAGACAGGGAGATACTGAAGCTTTCTTT.

To note about this clonotype: A single base separates this from a much larger clone, so it may be a read error. This chain links TRBV4-2 with TRBJ2-1, with 8 bases identical to TRBD2. The V segment lost 3 bases and the J segment 0 bases; nucleotides outside the gene matches: 10. Per the germline V gene, CDR1 is LGHNA and CDR2 is YNFKEQ. This CDR3 comprises 18 residues. The CDR3 coding sequence is TGTGCCAGCAGCCATAGGCTAGCGGGTGGGGGCTCCTACAATGAGCAGTTCTTC. Translated, it gives CASSHRLAGGGSYNEQFF.

The CDR3 DNA sequence: TGTGCCAGCAGTGCCGAGGGGCCCACTGAAGCTTTCTTT. Its translation is CASSAEGPTEAFF. V usage is TRBV6-2 or TRBV6-3 and J usage is TRBJ1-1; tentative D call: TRBD1 (5 bases). Germline-derived CDR1 and CDR2 are MNHEY and SVGEGT. Trimming took off 5 bases at V and 4 bases at J, with 11 bases between the two ends. The CDR3 runs 13 residues.

This clonotype was seen ten or more times. The J gene is TRBJ1-4, the V gene TRBV9; 10 bases agree with TRBD1. The germline V gene encodes CDR1 SGDLS and CDR2 YYNGEE. The CDR3 is 16 residues long. J lost 5 bases, V lost 1 base, and 5 bases had no gene match. The CDR3 spells CASSVRQGASNEKLFF. The CDR3 DNA reads TGTGCCAGCAGCGTAAGACAGGGGGCCTCGAATGAAAAACTGTTTTTT.

This clonotype was seen ten or more times. The chain has TRBV7-2 and TRBJ2-2; TRBD1 matches at 9 bases. Per the germline V gene, CDR1 is SGHTA and CDR2 is FQGNSA. With 1 base clipped from V and 0 bases from J, the junction kept 0 bases outside the gene matches. The CDR3 is 16 amino acids. CDR3 region: CASSLGTGANTGELFF. As DNA, the CDR3 is TGTGCCAGCAGCTTAGGGACAGGGGCGAACACCGGGGAGCTGTTTTTT.

In this sample, this clonotype turned up many times. The chain couples TRBV20-1 to TRBJ1-6; no firm D call. Per germline, CDR1 DFQATT and CDR2 SNEGSKA (reference sequence). The germline V and J ends were trimmed by 5 bases and 6 bases, with 17 bases remaining between them. The CDR3 extends over 15 amino acids. CDR3 coding DNA: TGCAGTGCTCTCGCCCCCATAGGCGGTAATTCACCCCTCCACTTT. Protein sequence: CSALAPIGGNSPLHF.

In its sample, this clonotype was seen a few times. A much larger clone lies a single base off, so this may be a read error. The V call is TRBV30, the J call TRBJ2-5; possible D gene TRBD2, 7 bases. The CDR3 extends over 17 amino acids. With 2 bases removed from V and 11 bases from J, the gap between germline ends came to 30 bases. Germline assignment: CDR1 GTSNPN and CDR2 SVGIG (reference sequence). CDR3 loop: CAWSPGRRGGLGNEQYF. The CDR3 DNA is TGTGCCTGGAGTCCAGGAAGGAGGGGGGGCCTCGGCAATGAGCAGTACTTC.

The chain couples TRBV7-2 to TRBJ1-2, with D possibly matching TRBD1 (6 bases). The CDR3 runs to 14 residues. Germline V gene lookup returns CDR1 SGHTA and CDR2 FQGNSA. V dropped 1 base and J dropped 4 bases, with 10 bases sitting between them. CDR3: CASSLDQGLYGYTF. The CDR3 nucleotides are TGTGCCAGCAGCTTAGACCAGGGGCTCTATGGCTACACCTTC.

This chain uses TRBV7-2 with TRBJ2-1; 9 bases align to TRBD2. V shed 3 bases and J 6 bases; nucleotides not matched to a gene: 15. The CDR3 has 18 amino acids. Germline loops: CDR1 SGHTA, CDR2 FQGNSA. CDR3 bases: TGTGCCAGCAGCTTCGGAAGGGCGGGGGGGCAAGGGGGCAATGAGCAGTTCTTC. Its protein is CASSFGRAGGQGGNEQFF.

This clonotype was counted between two and nine times. The J gene is TRBJ1-2, the V gene TRBV12-3 or TRBV12-4; 9 positions match TRBD1. The CDR3 covers 15 residues. The junction had 13 bases not matched to a gene; V was cut back by 6 bases and J by 8 bases. For the CDR3, the DNA is TGTGCCAGCAGCACCGGGACAGGGATTGGTGGGGGCTACACCTTC. Translated, it gives CASSTGTGIGGGYTF.

This clonotype was seen ten or more times. A clone one base away is much larger, so this may be a read error. The chain's CDR3 is CASSQDRGPYNEQYF. The DNA of the CDR3 is TGCGCCAGCAGCCAAGACAGGGGGCCCTACAATGAGCAGTACTTC. The rearrangement links TRBV4-3 to TRBJ2-1, with 8 bases fitting TRBD1. With the DNA end fitting TRBJ2-7 better, the J assignment may be wrong. The germline V gene has CDR1 LGHNA and CDR2 YSLEER. The CDR3 is made up of 15 amino acids.

This chain connects TRBV2 to TRBJ1-6; no reliable D call. CDR3 size: 11 residues. Germline-derived CDR1 and CDR2 are SNHLY and FYNNEI. The V end lost 5 bases, the J end lost 9 bases, and 5 bases lay between the germline ends. The CDR3 bases are TGTGCCAGCAGTAGGACTTCACCCCTCCACTTT. The encoded protein is CASSRTSPLHF.

There are many counts of this clonotype. The V and J genes are TRBV12-3 or TRBV12-4 and TRBJ2-7; D uncertain. The CDR3 is made up of 12 amino acids. V shed 5 bases and J shed 3 bases, with 8 bases lying between them. CDR3 sequence (DNA): TGTGCCAGCAGTACCTCCCTCTACGAGCAGTACTTC. This codes for CASSTSLYEQYF.

The J gene is TRBJ2-5, the V gene TRBV5-6, with D perhaps matching TRBD1 (6 bases). The J call is uncertain, as TRBJ2-7 better fits the DNA end. The CDR3 runs 15 residues. Per the germline V gene, CDR1 is SGHDT and CDR2 is YYEEEE. The CDR3 region has the DNA TGTGCCAGCAGCTTGACGACAGGTCCTACCTACGAGCAGTACTTC. Its protein is CASSLTTGPTYEQYF.

The chain has TRBV10-3 and TRBJ2-1; D might be TRBD2 (6 bases). The length of the CDR3 is 16 residues. Per germline, CDR1 ENHRY and CDR2 SYGVKD. Trimming left V 4 bases short and J 4 bases short, with 17 bases between. The CDR3 region has the DNA TGTGCCATCAGTGCGGAGGAGGGACCGAAGTACAATGAGCAGTTCTTC. Amino acids: CAISAEEGPKYNEQFF.

The table lists this clonotype with many counts. V and J are TRBV20-1 and TRBJ1-2; 8 bases are shared with TRBD1. The germline V gene has CDR1 DFQATT and CDR2 SNEGSKA (reference sequence). Unmatched junction bases numbered 5, after V lost 0 bases and J lost 2 bases. CDR3 length: 15 amino acids. CDR3 region: CSARDLRTGNYGYTF. The CDR3 coding sequence is TGCAGTGCTAGAGATCTACGGACAGGGAACTATGGCTACACCTTC.

This clonotype was observed a few times. This rearrangement joins TRBV2 to TRBJ1-5; 11 bases map to TRBD1. Germline V lookup: CDR1 SNHLY, CDR2 FYNNEI. J gave up 7 bases and V 10 bases, and 3 bases lay outside the gene matches. CDR3 length: 12 amino acids. DNA for the CDR3: TGTGCCACAGGGACAGGGGGACAGCCCCAGCATTTT. Its protein product is CATGTGGQPQHF.

As for this clonotype: This may stem from a read error, because a much larger clone lies one nucleotide away. The chain recombines TRBV3-1 with TRBJ2-1; TRBD2 aligns across 7 bases. The CDR3 runs 14 residues. Per the germline V gene, CDR1 is LGHDT and CDR2 is YNNKEL (reference sequence). The CDR3 DNA is TGTGCCAGCGGCCAAGCGGGGTCCAACAATGAGCAGTTCTTC. Residues: CASGQAGSNNEQFF.

This clonotype was seen ten or more times. The chain joins TRBV18 to TRBJ2-3; 8 bases line up with TRBD2. Germline trimming cut 0 bases from V and 2 bases from J; bases unmatched to any gene: 1. Germline V lookup: CDR1 KGHSH, CDR2 LQKENI. The CDR3 covers 15 residues. CDR3 in DNA: TGTGCCAGCTCACCACCGGGACTAGTCACAGATACGCAGTATTTT. It is translated as CASSPPGLVTDTQYF.

This clonotype came up many times. The chain links TRBV20-1 to TRBJ2-1; the match to TRBD2 covers 10 bases. J was trimmed by 9 bases and V by 6 bases; bases with no gene match: 11. This CDR3 region has 14 residues. Germline V gene sequence: CDR1 DFQATT, CDR2 SNEGSKA (reference sequence). This CDR3 reads CSASGGAPLGEQFF. The CDR3 region has the DNA TGCAGTGCCAGCGGGGGGGCGCCTCTGGGTGAGCAGTTCTTC.

Of note for this clonotype: The junction departs from the called germline gene at one end, perhaps through a read error. The rearrangement joins TRBV18 to TRBJ2-1; 7 nucleotides agree with TRBD2. Germline V gene sequence: CDR1 KGHSH, CDR2 LQKENI. The length of the CDR3 is 16 residues. CDR3 bases: TGTGCCAACTCACCAATAAGCGGGAACACCCACAATGAGCAGTTCTTC. Translation: CANSPISGNTHNEQFF.

The count of this clonotype is one. The chain combines TRBV7-7 with TRBJ2-5; possibly TRBD2 for D (5 bases). The CDR3 contains 12 residues. Germline-derived CDR1 and CDR2 are SSHAT and FNYEAQ (reference sequence). The ends were cut back, 4 bases at V and 7 bases at J, with 10 bases in the middle. The CDR3 DNA reads TGTGCCAGCAGCTCCGACCGGGGGACCCAGTACTTC. Translation: CASSSDRGTQYF.